This T cell receptor (beta chain) was profiled in a study of OX40 agonist ivuxolimab in advanced cancers. Study information: Melanoma, hepatocellular carcinoma, head and neck or renal cell cancer occurred in dose-escalation patients. People who had prior anti-PD-1, anti-PD-L1 or anti-CTLA-4 therapy could take part, and approximately 43% had some.

CDR1 is SGHVS, CDR2 FNYEAQ, per germline. V gave up 1 base and J gave up 5 bases, with 14 bases separating them. The CDR3 has 15 amino acids. Assay: immunoSEQ multiplex PCR; the TCRdb copy retains only in-frame clones and omits some. The sample contains some 42,000 clones, approximately 86% of which appear only once. Points from the study as a whole: Average numbers of expanded clones were greater in CD8+ T cells than in CD4+. No antigen was identified for the clonally expanded peripheral T cells.

This clone has just one count. What it binds is unknown. The specimen was CD4+ or CD8+ T cells sorted from blood, collected in a trial of the OX40 agonist ivuxolimab. The TCR comes from an adult with an advanced solid tumor such as melanoma, head and neck, liver or kidney cancer. The chain joins TRBV7-6 to TRBJ1-1, with a possible D match to TRBD1 (5 bases). The CDR3 sequence: CASSLGGRAGTEAFF. CDR3 bases: TGTGCCAGCAGCTTAGGAGGGCGCGCAGGGACTGAAGCTTTCTTT.